The next 21 T cell receptor beta chains were all read from a single sample in a study of response to subunit inactivated influenza vaccine. TCRdb re-derived calls from the RT-PCR reads in MiXCR, one entry per CDR3 protein. Of 450,000 to 600,000 distinct CDR3 sequences in the sample, 7.5% to 8.5% were seen once. This sample comprised PBMCs from blood, obtained 23 to 25 months after vaccination. The receptor set was obtained from a man between 50 and 69 years old who received an inactivated influenza vaccine.

Many counts were recorded for this clonotype. This chain uses TRBV29-1 with TRBJ2-3; D perhaps matches TRBD1 (6 bases). From germline, CDR1 is SQVTM and CDR2 ANQGSEA. V dropped 3 bases and J dropped 5 bases, with 12 bases sitting between them. This CDR3 has 13 residues. For the CDR3, the DNA is TGCAGCGTTGATGGGCAGGGGAGAGATACGCAGTATTTT. It specifies CSVDGQGRDTQYF.

The rearrangement links TRBV7-9 to TRBJ1-2; D perhaps matches TRBD1 (5 bases). This CDR3 is built from 16 residues. V gave up 7 bases and J gave up 3 bases, with 21 bases separating them. The germline gives CDR1 SEHNR, CDR2 FQNEAQ (reference sequence). The CDR3 nucleotides read TGTGCCAGCACCGTTTCACTCCCGGCGACAGACTATGGCTACACCTTC. Encoded protein: CASTVSLPATDYGYTF.

Many counts were recorded for this clonotype. The chain joins TRBV27 to TRBJ2-7; D unresolved. Trimming took 0 bases from V and 0 from J, leaving 12 bases between them. Germline values: CDR1 MNHEY, CDR2 SMNVEV (reference sequence). CDR3 length: 16 amino acids. As DNA, the CDR3 is TGTGCCAGCAGTTTATCGTTGCTGGGAAGCTCCTACGAGCAGTACTTC. Translation gives CASSLSLLGSSYEQYF.

The sample holds many counts of this clonotype. This chain links TRBV5-1 with TRBJ2-1, with D unresolved. Deletions cut 4 bases from V and 3 bases from J, with 17 bases between. The CDR3 spans 16 residues. Looked up from germline, CDR1 is SGHRS and CDR2 is YFSETQ. The CDR3 is CASSPQEAQYYNEQFF. The DNA for the CDR3 is TGCGCCAGCAGCCCTCAAGAGGCGCAGTACTACAATGAGCAGTTCTTC.

V usage is TRBV19 and J usage is TRBJ1-5, with D perhaps matching TRBD1 (6 bases). V lost 7 bases, J lost 11 bases, and 15 bases lay in between. The germline V gene encodes CDR1 LNHDA and CDR2 SQIVND (reference sequence). CDR3 length: 12 residues. The DNA for the CDR3 is TGTGCCAGTACACAGGGATTTGGCACCCAGCATTTT. It yields the protein CASTQGFGTQHF.

The V and J genes are TRBV6-5 and TRBJ1-1, with D possibly matching TRBD1 (6 bases). The CDR3 is 19 amino acids. Looked up from germline, CDR1 is MNHEY and CDR2 is SVGAGI. V was pared by 0 bases and J by 1 base, with 21 bases between. The CDR3 nucleotides are TGTGCCAGCAGTTACTCGCCCTTCCCGGACAGAATCACGAACACTGAAGCTTTCTTT. This encodes CASSYSPFPDRITNTEAFF.

This chain joins TRBV6-5 and TRBJ2-2, with D hard to call. This CDR3 is 15 amino acids long. V was cut by 2 bases and J by 6 bases, with 13 bases left in between. The germline V gene has CDR1 MNHEY and CDR2 SVGAGI. Here the CDR3 DNA reads TGTGCCAGCAGTTACAACCCGGCGGTGGCCGGGGAGCTGTTTTTT. Translation gives CASSYNPAVAGELFF.

The sample holds a few counts of this clonotype. The V gene is TRBV12-3 or TRBV12-4, the J gene TRBJ1-3, with D tentatively TRBD1 (6 bases). The CDR3 runs 15 residues. V was trimmed by 3 bases and J by 2 bases, leaving 11 bases between them. CDR3 sequence reads: CASSFLSGAGNTIYF. CDR3 DNA sequence: TGTGCCAGCAGTTTCCTTTCAGGGGCTGGAAACACCATATATTTT.

This clonotype was picked up a small number of times. CDR3 residues: CASSLRVAGGYTF. The CDR3 DNA sequence: TGTGCCAGCAGCCTCAGGGTGGCCGGCGGCTACACCTTC. The chain is built from TRBV12-3 or TRBV12-4 and TRBJ1-2; TRBD1 might be the D (5 bases). The germline V and J ends were trimmed by 6 bases and 8 bases, with 16 bases remaining between them. The CDR3 extends over 13 amino acids.

This clonotype was seen a few times. V and J are TRBV6-6 and TRBJ1-1; D perhaps matches TRBD1 (5 bases). The CDR3 sequence is 13 residues long. Deletions cut 10 bases from V and 0 bases from J, with 12 bases between. The germline V gene has CDR1 MNHNY and CDR2 SVGAGI (reference sequence). The DNA of the CDR3 is TGTGCCACCCAGCTAGGGGTGAACACTGAAGCTTTCTTT. This codes for CATQLGVNTEAFF.

This clonotype has a handful of counts. The gene calls are TRBV7-9 and TRBJ2-1, with D perhaps TRBD2 (6 bases). This CDR3 region has 12 residues. Trimming took off 7 bases at V and 7 bases at J, with 11 bases between the two ends. Germline CDR1 SEHNR, CDR2 FQNEAQ (reference sequence). The CDR3 protein is CASTTLANEQFF. The CDR3 coding sequence is TGTGCCAGCACCACCCTAGCGAATGAGCAGTTCTTC.

This clonotype was seen repeatedly, ten times or more. The CDR3 DNA reads as TGTGCCAGCAGTTTATTCCAGGGGGCGTACGGCTACACCTTC. This gives the protein CASSLFQGAYGYTF. The chain has TRBV12-3 or TRBV12-4 and TRBJ1-2; 8 bases map to TRBD1. This CDR3 has 14 amino acids. J lost 8 bases, V lost 2 bases, and 7 bases had no gene match.

The chain employs TRBV7-2 and TRBJ1-1; D is perhaps TRBD1 (5 bases). CDR1 and CDR2 (germline): SGHTA, FQGNSA. V lost 1 base to trimming and J lost 4 bases, with 10 bases between them. The CDR3 is 14 amino acids. CDR3 residues: CASSLDQGRTEAFF. The CDR3 DNA follows: TGTGCCAGCAGCTTAGATCAGGGTCGCACTGAAGCTTTCTTT. The variable domain in full, completed from reference TRBV7-2 and TRBJ1-1, reads GAGVSQSPSNKVTEKGKDVELRCDPISGHTALYWYRQSLGQGLEFLIYFQGNSAPDKSGLPSDRFSAERTGGSVSTLTIQRTQQEDSAVYLCASSLDQGRTEAFFGQGTRLTVV.

The chain employs TRBV6-1 and TRBJ2-1, with TRBD2 matching over 14 bases. V shed 6 bases, J shed 8 bases, and the junction held 15 bases outside the gene matches. CDR1 and CDR2 from the germline V gene are MNHNS and SASEGT. The CDR3 is 18 amino acids. The CDR3 sequence is CASRKEGTSGSRTYEQFF. The CDR3 region has the DNA TGTGCCAGCAGGAAAGAAGGGACTAGCGGGAGTCGAACCTATGAGCAGTTCTTC.

This clonotype occurred a few times. The chain is built from TRBV2 and TRBJ2-5, with D possibly matching TRBD2 (5 bases). The CDR3 has 12 amino acids. The germline V and J ends were trimmed by 6 bases and 4 bases, with 9 bases remaining between them. Looked up from germline, CDR1 is SNHLY and CDR2 is FYNNEI. CDR3 protein: CASRGLGETQYF. CDR3 nucleotide sequence: TGTGCCAGCAGAGGACTTGGAGAGACCCAGTACTTC.

This clonotype was counted between two and nine times. The rearrangement uses TRBV5-1 and TRBJ2-1, with 9 nucleotides matching TRBD1. Germline CDR1 is SGHRS and CDR2 is YFSETQ. The CDR3 extends over 16 amino acids. The ends lost 5 bases at V and 9 bases at J; junction bases unmatched: 15. The CDR3 DNA sequence: TGCGCCAGCAGACCAATGACAGGGGGGAATCTGGGTGAGCAGTTCTTC. This gives the protein CASRPMTGGNLGEQFF.

The chain is built from TRBV18 and TRBJ2-5, with D hard to call. The CDR3 is 13 amino acids. Per the germline V gene, CDR1 is KGHSH and CDR2 is LQKENI. V was trimmed by 6 bases and J by 10 bases, leaving 18 bases between them. The CDR3: CASSPLPREDQYF. The CDR3, as DNA: TGTGCCAGCTCCCCCTTGCCAAGAGAGGACCAGTACTTC.

This clonotype was counted between two and nine times. This chain's CDR3 is CASSLRGRTQYF. In DNA form, the CDR3 reads TGTGCCAGCAGTTTACGTGGCCGTACGCAGTATTTT. V is TRBV12-3 or TRBV12-4 and J is TRBJ2-3; D call uncertain. The CDR3 has 12 residues. V lost 2 bases and J lost 8, with 8 bases in between.

The chain combines TRBV2 with TRBJ2-5; D remains unclear. CDR3 length equals 11 residues. Germline lookup yields CDR1 SNHLY and CDR2 FYNNEI. V dropped 4 bases and J dropped 5 bases, with 5 bases sitting between them. The CDR3: CASSVTETQYF. CDR3 in DNA: TGTGCCAGCAGTGTAACCGAGACCCAGTACTTC.

The table lists this clonotype with many counts. V and J are TRBV29-1 and TRBJ1-2; D ambiguous. Germline V gene lookup returns CDR1 SQVTM and CDR2 ANQGSEA. The CDR3 runs 14 residues. Trimming took off 1 base at V and 0 bases at J, with 9 bases between the two ends. The DNA of the CDR3 is TGCAGCGTTGAAGCGAGGGAGACTAACTATGGCTACACCTTC. Amino acids: CSVEARETNYGYTF.

A few counts support this clonotype. The chain recombines TRBV7-8 with TRBJ2-5; TRBD2 matches 10 bases. CDR3 length equals 18 residues. J was trimmed by 1 base and V by 2 bases; bases with no gene match: 10. Germline values: CDR1 SGHVS, CDR2 FQNEAQ. CDR3 coding DNA: TGTGCCAGCAGCTTATTACCAGCGGGGGGGCCTAGCCAAGAGACCCAGTACTTC. Encoded protein: CASSLLPAGGPSQETQYF.